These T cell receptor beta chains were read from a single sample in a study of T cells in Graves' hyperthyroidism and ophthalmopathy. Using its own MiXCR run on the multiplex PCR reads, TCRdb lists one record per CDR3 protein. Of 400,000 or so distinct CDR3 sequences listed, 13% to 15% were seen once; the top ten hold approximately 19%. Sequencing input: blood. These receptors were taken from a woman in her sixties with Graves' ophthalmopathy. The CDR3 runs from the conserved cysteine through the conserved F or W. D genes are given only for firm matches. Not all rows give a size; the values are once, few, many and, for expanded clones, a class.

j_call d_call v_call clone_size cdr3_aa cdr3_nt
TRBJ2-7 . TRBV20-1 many CSATLGGYEQYF TGCAGTGCTACCCTAGGAGGCTACGAGCAGTACTTC
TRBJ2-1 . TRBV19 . CASSILAPSYNEQFF TGTGCCAGTAGTATATTAGCGCCCTCCTACAATGAGCAGTTCTTC
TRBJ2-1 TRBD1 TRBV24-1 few CATSDRQGPSWAQFF TGTGCCACCAGTGACCGACAGGGGCCCTCTTGGGCGCAGTTCTTC
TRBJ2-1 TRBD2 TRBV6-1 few CATFGLAGNEQFF TGTGCCACCTTCGGACTAGCGGGGAATGAGCAGTTCTTC
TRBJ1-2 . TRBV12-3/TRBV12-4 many CASSLDFNYGYTF TGTGCCAGCAGTTTGGACTTTAACTATGGCTACACCTTC
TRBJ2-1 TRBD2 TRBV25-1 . CASSDHRWAGGGLAEPSYNEQFF TGTGCCAGCAGTGACCACCGGTGGGCCGGTGGGGGACTAGCGGAACCCTCCTACAATGAGCAGTTCTTC
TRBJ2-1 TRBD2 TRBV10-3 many CAISETTAGGHNEQFF TGTGCCATCAGTGAAACTACGGCGGGAGGCCACAATGAGCAGTTCTTC
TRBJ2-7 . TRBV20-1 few CSAPRGNLYEQYF TGCAGTGCCCCTCGAGGAAACCTCTACGAGCAGTACTTC
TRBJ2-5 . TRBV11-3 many CASSLEAYLGRETQYF TGTGCCAGCAGCTTAGAGGCGTACTTGGGTCGGGAGACCCAGTACTTC
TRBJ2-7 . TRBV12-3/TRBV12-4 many CASSSWAGVSLSSEQYF TGTGCCAGCAGTTCGTGGGCAGGGGTGTCCCTCTCCAGCGAGCAGTACTTC
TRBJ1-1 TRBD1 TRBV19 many CASSSGQVFMNTEAFF TGTGCCAGTAGTAGCGGACAGGTCTTCATGAACACTGAAGCTTTCTTT
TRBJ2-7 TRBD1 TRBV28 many CASTARDRGPYEQYF TGTGCCAGCACCGCCCGGGACAGGGGGCCCTACGAGCAGTACTTC
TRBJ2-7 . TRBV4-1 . CASSQEGQYNEQYF TGCGCCAGCAGCCAAGAGGGTCAGTACAACGAGCAGTACTTC
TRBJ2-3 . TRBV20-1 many CSALRSNQLGDTQYF TGCAGTGCTCTCCGGTCGAACCAACTCGGGGATACGCAGTATTTT
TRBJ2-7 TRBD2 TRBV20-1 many CSARPETSGSWYEQYF TGCAGTGCTAGACCCGAGACTAGCGGGAGTTGGTACGAGCAGTACTTC
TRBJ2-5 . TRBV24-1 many CATSDRSRGDQYF TGTGCCACCAGTGATCGCTCTCGAGGGGACCAGTACTTC
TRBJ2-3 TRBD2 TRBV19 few CASSIPSVRAGNTDTQYF TGTGCCAGTAGCATCCCCTCGGTGCGAGCGGGGAACACAGATACGCAGTATTTT
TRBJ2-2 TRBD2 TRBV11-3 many CASSLRLAGAGGELFF TGTGCCAGCAGCTTACGACTAGCGGGAGCTGGCGGGGAGCTGTTTTTT
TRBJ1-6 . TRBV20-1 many CSARELGGAYNSPLHF TGCAGTGCTAGAGAGTTGGGGGGCGCATATAATTCACCCCTCCACTTT
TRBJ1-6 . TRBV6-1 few CASSTAKMGGSSSYNSPLHF TGTGCCAGCAGTACCGCCAAGATGGGGGGATCCAGCTCCTATAATTCACCCCTCCACTTT
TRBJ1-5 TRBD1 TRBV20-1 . CSARDGQAGQPQHF TGCAGTGCTAGAGACGGACAGGCAGGGCAGCCCCAGCATTTT
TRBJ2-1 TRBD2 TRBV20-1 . CSATLAADEQFF TGCAGTGCTACTCTAGCGGCGGATGAGCAGTTCTTC
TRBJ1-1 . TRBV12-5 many CASGQRVNTEAFF TGTGCTAGTGGTCAGAGGGTAAACACTGAAGCTTTCTTT
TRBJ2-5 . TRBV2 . CASSDRFVETQYF TGTGCCAGCAGCGACAGGTTTGTGGAGACCCAGTACTTC
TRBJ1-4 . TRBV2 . CASSRTVYNEKLFF TGTGCCAGCAGCCGTACAGTTTATAATGAAAAACTGTTTTTT
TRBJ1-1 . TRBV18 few CASSKGRGPNTEAFF TGTGCCAGCTCCAAGGGGAGGGGCCCGAACACTGAAGCTTTCTTT
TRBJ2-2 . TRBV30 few CAWSRAGGYTGELFF TGTGCCTGGAGTCGCGCCGGGGGATACACCGGGGAGCTGTTTTTT
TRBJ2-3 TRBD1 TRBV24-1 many CATSEGTGGSDTQYF TGTGCCACCAGTGAAGGGACAGGAGGGTCAGATACGCAGTATTTT
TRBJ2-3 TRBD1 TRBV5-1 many CASSFSGDRVWADTQYF TGCGCCAGCAGCTTCTCGGGGGACAGGGTTTGGGCAGATACGCAGTATTTT
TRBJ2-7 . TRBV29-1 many CSARRGYEQYF TGCAGCGCCCGACGGGGCTACGAGCAGTACTTC
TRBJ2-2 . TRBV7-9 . CASSLRGSGTGELFF TGTGCCAGCAGCTTGAGAGGGTCGGGCACCGGGGAGCTGTTTTTT
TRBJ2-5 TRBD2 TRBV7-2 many CASSSHRTSGYQETQYF TGTGCCAGCAGCTCCCACAGGACTAGCGGATACCAAGAGACCCAGTACTTC
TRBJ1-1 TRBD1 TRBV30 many CAWRGDRSNTEAFF TGTGCCTGGAGGGGGGACAGATCGAACACTGAAGCTTTCTTT
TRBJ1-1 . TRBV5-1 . CASSLEENTEAFF TGCGCCAGCAGCTTGGAAGAGAACACTGAAGCTTTCTTT
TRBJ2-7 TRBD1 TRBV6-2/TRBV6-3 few CASSSLTGLHEQYF TGTGCCAGCAGTTCCCTGACAGGGCTCCACGAGCAGTACTTC
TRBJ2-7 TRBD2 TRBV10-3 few CAIRRETTYEQYF TGTGCCATCAGGCGGGAGACCACCTACGAGCAGTACTTC
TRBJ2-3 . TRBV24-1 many CATSGTPSTDTQYF TGTGCCACCAGTGGGACACCTAGCACAGATACGCAGTATTTT
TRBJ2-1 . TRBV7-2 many CASSLDGAGYNEQFF TGTGCCAGCAGCTTGGACGGGGCGGGCTACAATGAGCAGTTCTTC
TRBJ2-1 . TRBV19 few CASSIPPQRATYNEQFF TGTGCCAGTAGTATCCCCCCCCAGCGGGCGACCTACAATGAGCAGTTCTTC
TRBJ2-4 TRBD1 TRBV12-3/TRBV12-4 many CASSMDRGRENIQYF TGTGCCAGCAGTATGGACAGGGGGCGGGAAAACATTCAGTACTTC
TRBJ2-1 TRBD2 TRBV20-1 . CSARDLAGVNEQFF TGCAGTGCTAGAGATCTAGCGGGAGTTAATGAGCAGTTCTTC
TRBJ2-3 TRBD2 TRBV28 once CASSSLAGPSTDTQYF TGTGCCAGCAGTTCACTAGCGGGTCCTAGCACAGATACGCAGTATTTT
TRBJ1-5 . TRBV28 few CASRYRADYQPQHF TGTGCCAGCAGATACAGGGCAGATTATCAGCCCCAGCATTTT
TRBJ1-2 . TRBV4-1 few CASGQREADYTF TGCGCCAGCGGTCAGCGAGAGGCTGACTACACCTTC
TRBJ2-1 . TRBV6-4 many CASSVTGNNEQFF TGTGCCAGCAGTGTGACAGGAAACAATGAGCAGTTCTTC
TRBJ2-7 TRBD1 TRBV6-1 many CASSSPGQGLAYEQYF TGTGCCAGCAGTTCCCCGGGACAGGGGCTAGCCTACGAGCAGTACTTC
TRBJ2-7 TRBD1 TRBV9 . CASSVHRDSYEQYF TGTGCCAGCAGCGTACACCGGGACAGCTACGAGCAGTACTTC
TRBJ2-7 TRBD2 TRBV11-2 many CASSPGGGTLYEQYF TGTGCCAGCAGCCCGGGGGGGGGGACCCTCTACGAGCAGTACTTC
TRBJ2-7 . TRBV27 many CASSPTGHLGQYF TGTGCCAGCAGTCCTACCGGGCACCTAGGGCAGTACTTC
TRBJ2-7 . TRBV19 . CASSISAGARGSYEQYF TGTGCCAGTAGTATAAGCGCCGGGGCTAGAGGCTCCTACGAGCAGTACTTC
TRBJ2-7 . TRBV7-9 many CASSPPRGDEQYF TGTGCCAGCAGCCCCCCGCGGGGCGACGAGCAGTACTTC
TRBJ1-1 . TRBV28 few CASSPIWAGDEAFF TGTGCCAGCAGTCCGATCTGGGCTGGGGATGAAGCTTTCTTT